Listed below are T cell receptor beta chains from one sample, sequenced in a study of cytomegalovirus exposure and HLA in healthy donors. Assay: immunoSEQ multiplex PCR; the TCRdb copy retains only in-frame clones and omits some. Here the sample spans 170,000 or so clones, 65% to 80% being singletons. The sequenced sample consisted of PBMCs. These receptors were collected from a woman in her 50s in good health and CMV-seropositive. CDR3s include the opening cysteine and the closing phenylalanine or tryptophan. Each record gives: D gene, clone size, J gene, V gene, CDR3 protein, CDR3 DNA. The D gene is left open where the match is weak. Size tells how often a clone was seen (once, few, many) or the class of an expanded clone, and some rows leave it out.

TRBD1 - TRBJ2-5 TRBV10-3 CAISLGQGSETQYF TGTGCCATCAGTCTTGGACAGGGGTCAGAGACCCAGTACTTC
- - TRBJ2-3 TRBV28 CASSFATPDTQYF TGTGCCAGCAGTTTCGCCACTCCAGATACGCAGTATTTT
- - TRBJ1-5 TRBV5-8 CASSLYRDMRSNQPQHF TGTGCCAGCAGCTTGTACCGGGACATGAGGAGCAATCAGCCCCAGCATTTT
- - TRBJ2-4 TRBV15 CATGPRGKAKNSQYF TGTGCCACCGGCCCACGGGGAAAGGCCAAAAACAGTCAGTACTTC
- - TRBJ2-5 TRBV4-1 CASSLTGGSGETQYF TGCGCCAGCAGCCTCACCGGAGGGAGCGGGGAGACCCAGTACTTC
- - TRBJ2-7 TRBV7-2 CASSMGAGVYEQYF TGTGCCAGCAGTATGGGGGCAGGAGTCTACGAGCAGTACTTC
- - TRBJ1-4 TRBV4-2 CASSQDLGSGNEKLFF TGTGCCAGCAGCCAAGATCTAGGGTCAGGGAATGAAAAACTGTTTTTT
TRBD1 - TRBJ2-3 TRBV2 CASRTGATDTQYF TGTGCCAGCAGGACAGGGGCCACAGATACGCAGTATTTT
- - TRBJ1-5 TRBV28 CASNSGGIGEPQHF TGTGCCAGCAACTCGGGCGGGATTGGGGAGCCCCAGCATTTT
- - TRBJ1-3 TRBV18 CASSPTELTPISGNTIYF TGTGCCAGCTCACCGACAGAACTAACCCCAATCTCTGGAAACACCATATATTTT
- - TRBJ1-2 TRBV30 CAWSGGANYGYTF TGTGCCTGGAGTGGGGGAGCTAACTATGGCTACACCTTC
- once TRBJ2-7 TRBV27 CASRSDSSFEQYF TGTGCCAGCAGGTCAGACAGCTCCTTCGAGCAGTACTTC
- - TRBJ2-4 TRBV5-4 CASSSGENSQYF TGTGCCAGCAGCTCGGGGGAAAACAGTCAGTACTTC
- - TRBJ1-1 TRBV15 CATSRGDTAAEAFF TGTGCCACCAGCAGGGGGGACACGGCCGCTGAAGCTTTCTTT
TRBD1 - TRBJ2-2 TRBV27 CASSLFGQGANTGELFF TGTGCCAGCAGTTTGTTCGGACAGGGGGCCAACACCGGGGAGCTGTTTTTT
TRBD1 - TRBJ2-6 TRBV11-3 CASSPGTARTGANVLTF TGTGCCAGCAGCCCTGGGACAGCCAGGACTGGGGCCAACGTCCTGACTTTC
TRBD1 - TRBJ1-5 TRBV5-6 CASSFSTGDPTQPQHF TGTGCCAGCAGCTTTTCGACAGGGGACCCCACGCAGCCCCAGCATTTT
- - TRBJ1-2 TRBV5-4 CASSLDSQGYTF TGTGCCAGCAGCTTGGACAGCCAGGGCTACACCTTC
- - TRBJ2-3 TRBV29-1 CSVGRQGSTDTQYF TGCAGCGTTGGGAGGCAGGGGTCCACAGATACGCAGTATTTT
- - TRBJ2-4 TRBV5-1 CASSPPVGGKNSQYF TGCGCCAGCAGCCCACCGGTTGGGGGCAAAAACAGTCAGTACTTC
- - TRBJ1-3 TRBV28 CASSLLQVSGNTIYF TGTGCCAGCAGTTTATTGCAGGTCTCTGGAAACACCATATATTTT
TRBD1 - TRBJ1-6 TRBV7-2 CASSLRRQGLGANSPLHF TGTGCCAGCAGCTTACGGCGACAGGGCTTAGGGGCTAATTCACCCCTCCACTTT
- - TRBJ1-2 TRBV2 CASRDRSGDYGYTF TGTGCCAGCAGAGATCGTTCCGGGGACTATGGCTACACCTTC
- - TRBJ2-1 TRBV2 CASSIYGEQFF TGTGCCAGCAGTATCTACGGTGAGCAGTTCTTC
- - TRBJ1-1 TRBV9 CASSPQTANTEAFF TGTGCCAGCAGCCCCCAGACAGCGAACACTGAAGCTTTCTTT
- - TRBJ2-5 TRBV7-2 CASSLAREETQYF TGTGCCAGCAGCTTAGCTAGAGAAGAGACCCAGTACTTC
TRBD2 - TRBJ2-5 TRBV14 CASSQELAGETQYF TGTGCCAGCAGCCAAGAATTAGCGGGTGAGACCCAGTACTTC
TRBD2 - TRBJ2-6 TRBV7-3 CASSLQAWTSGLTSSGANGLTF TGTGCCAGCAGCTTACAGGCATGGACTAGCGGACTCACCAGCTCTGGGGCCAACGGCCTGACTTTC
TRBD1 - TRBJ1-5 TRBV10-3 CAISESGTVNQPQHF TGTGCCATCAGTGAGTCCGGGACAGTCAATCAGCCCCAGCATTTT
- - TRBJ1-4 TRBV7-2 CASSLVEGSNEKLFF TGTGCCAGCAGCTTAGTGGAGGGTTCTAATGAAAAACTGTTTTTT
TRBD1 - TRBJ1-1 TRBV27 CASSFQGAAEAFF TGTGCCAGCAGTTTCCAGGGGGCCGCTGAAGCTTTCTTT
- - TRBJ2-7 TRBV11-3 CASSSEGGFTFYEQYF TGTGCCAGCAGCTCTGAGGGCGGGTTTACTTTCTACGAGCAGTACTTC
- - TRBJ2-3 TRBV7-6 CASSVGRDTQYF TGTGCCAGCAGCGTGGGGCGGGATACGCAGTATTTT
- - TRBJ2-2 TRBV7-9 CASSPPSGTGELFF TGTGCCAGCAGCCCCCCATCGGGAACCGGGGAGCTGTTTTTT
- - TRBJ1-2 TRBV2 CASSPGSSYGYTF TGTGCCAGCAGCCCCGGTAGCTCCTATGGCTACACCTTC
- - TRBJ2-7 TRBV2 CASSGVGYEQYF TGTGCCAGCAGCGGGGTGGGATACGAGCAGTACTTC
- - TRBJ1-5 TRBV2 CASGTGMQPQHF TGTGCCAGCGGCACAGGGATGCAGCCCCAGCATTTT
- - TRBJ1-2 TRBV10-3 CAISGLELEANYGYTF TGTGCCATCAGCGGACTCGAACTTGAAGCTAACTATGGCTACACCTTC
TRBD2 - TRBJ2-5 TRBV15 CATSRDRAGAETQYF TGTGCCACCAGCAGAGATAGAGCGGGAGCGGAGACCCAGTACTTC
TRBD1 - TRBJ1-5 TRBV9 CASSVEQGAVPNQPQHF TGTGCCAGCAGCGTAGAACAGGGGGCTGTCCCAAATCAGCCCCAGCATTTT
- - TRBJ1-1 TRBV7-6 CASSLSDVGRRGTEAFF TGTGCCAGCAGCTTATCGGACGTGGGGCGGAGGGGCACTGAAGCTTTCTTT
- - TRBJ1-2 TRBV7-2 CASNPGGHDGYTF TGTGCCAGCAACCCCGGGGGGCATGATGGCTACACCTTC
TRBD2 - TRBJ2-3 TRBV2 CASSSTSGRVYF TGTGCCAGCAGTTCCACTAGCGGGAGAGTGTATTTT
TRBD1 - TRBJ2-7 TRBV2 CASSIRQGLLGEQYF TGTGCCAGCAGTATACGACAGGGGTTACTGGGCGAGCAGTACTTC
TRBD1 - TRBJ2-4 TRBV6-5 CASSPTRDRGFGQDF TGTGCCAGCAGTCCCACCCGGGACAGGGGTTTTGGTCAAGACTTC
TRBD2 - TRBJ2-1 TRBV27 CASSPIGTRVGLPNNEQFF TGTGCCAGCAGTCCTATAGGGACTCGTGTGGGACTACCTAACAATGAGCAGTTCTTC
TRBD2 - TRBJ2-7 TRBV7-2 CASSPWTSGVSYEQYF TGTGCCAGCAGCCCGTGGACTAGCGGGGTTTCCTACGAGCAGTACTTC
TRBD1 - TRBJ2-1 TRBV6-1 CASRDRVYNEQFF TGTGCCAGCAGGGACAGGGTGTACAATGAGCAGTTCTTC
- few TRBJ2-7 TRBV19 CASSIGLPGTGSYEQYF TGTGCCAGTAGTATAGGTCTCCCCGGGACTGGCTCCTACGAGCAGTACTTC
TRBD2 - TRBJ2-5 TRBV19 CASSRTSGSQETQYF TGTGCCAGTAGTAGGACTAGCGGGAGCCAAGAGACCCAGTACTTC
TRBD1 - TRBJ1-2 TRBV9 CASSPAGQVYGYTF TGTGCCAGCAGCCCCGCGGGACAGGTCTATGGCTACACCTTC
- - TRBJ2-7 TRBV7-2 CASSLASPAQGYEQYF TGTGCCAGCAGCTTAGCGAGTCCGGCACAGGGCTACGAGCAGTACTTC
- - TRBJ1-2 TRBV19 CASTTLWSRAGYGYTF TGTGCCAGTACCACTCTATGGTCCAGGGCTGGCTATGGCTACACCTTC
TRBD1 - TRBJ1-5 TRBV6-1 CASSEGTGAQHF TGTGCCAGCAGTGAAGGGACAGGGGCCCAGCATTTT
TRBD1 few TRBJ1-2 TRBV30 CAWSPDRGNGYTF TGTGCCTGGAGCCCTGACAGGGGGAACGGCTACACCTTC